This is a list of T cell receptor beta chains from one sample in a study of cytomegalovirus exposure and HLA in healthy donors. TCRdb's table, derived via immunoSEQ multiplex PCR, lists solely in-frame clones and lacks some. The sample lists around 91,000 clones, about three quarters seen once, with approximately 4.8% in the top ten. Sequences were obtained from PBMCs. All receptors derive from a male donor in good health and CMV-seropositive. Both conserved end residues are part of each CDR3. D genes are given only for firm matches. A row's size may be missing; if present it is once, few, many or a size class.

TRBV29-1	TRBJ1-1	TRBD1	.	CSVARQGASNTEAFF	TGCAGCGTTGCCCGACAGGGGGCTTCGAACACTGAAGCTTTCTTT
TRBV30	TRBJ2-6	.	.	CAWSGAGRRAGANVLTF	TGTGCCTGGAGTGGCGCAGGGCGGAGAGCTGGGGCCAACGTCCTGACTTTC
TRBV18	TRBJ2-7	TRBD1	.	CASTRQGSSYEQYF	TGTGCCAGCACACGACAGGGATCCTCCTACGAGCAGTACTTC
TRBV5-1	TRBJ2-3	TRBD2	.	CASSFAGGTDTQYF	TGCGCCAGCAGCTTCGCGGGGGGCACAGATACGCAGTATTTT
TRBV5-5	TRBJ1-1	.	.	CASRNQGNVNTEAFF	TGTGCCAGCAGGAATCAGGGGAACGTGAACACTGAAGCTTTCTTT
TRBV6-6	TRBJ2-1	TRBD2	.	CASSYGRGGYNEQFF	TGTGCCAGCAGTTACGGCCGGGGGGGTTACAATGAGCAGTTCTTC
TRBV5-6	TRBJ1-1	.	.	CASSQPGSYTEAFF	TGTGCCAGCAGCCAACCCGGGTCCTACACTGAAGCTTTCTTT
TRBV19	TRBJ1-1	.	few	CASSVKGDTEAFF	TGTGCCAGTAGCGTCAAGGGGGACACTGAAGCTTTCTTT
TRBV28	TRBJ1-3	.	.	CASSSRRGTGGNTIYF	TGTGCCAGCAGTTCTCGCAGGGGAACTGGGGGAAACACCATATATTTT
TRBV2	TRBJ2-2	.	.	CASSAQGPGTGELFF	TGTGCCAGCAGTGCCCAGGGTCCGGGCACCGGGGAGCTGTTTTTT
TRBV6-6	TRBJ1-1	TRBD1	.	CASSVTGGTEAFF	TGTGCCAGCAGTGTGACAGGGGGAACTGAAGCTTTCTTT
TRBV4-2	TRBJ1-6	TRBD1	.	CASSQFDRESNSPLHF	TGTGCCAGCAGCCAATTCGACAGGGAAAGTAATTCACCCCTCCACTTT